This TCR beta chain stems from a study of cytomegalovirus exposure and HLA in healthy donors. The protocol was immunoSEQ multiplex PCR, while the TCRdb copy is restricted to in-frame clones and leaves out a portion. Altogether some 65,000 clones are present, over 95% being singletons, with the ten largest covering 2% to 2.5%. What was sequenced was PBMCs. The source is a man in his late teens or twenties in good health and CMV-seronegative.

CDR3 region: CASSERGLGETQYF. Here the CDR3 DNA reads TGTGCCAGCAGTGAACGAGGGTTGGGAGAGACCCAGTACTTC. V usage is TRBV2 and J usage is TRBJ2-5; TRBD2 might be the D (5 bases). Germline CDR1 and CDR2: SNHLY and FYNNEI. The CDR3 has 14 residues. Trimming pared 2 bases from V and 4 bases from J, leaving 11 bases between.